Included here is one TCR beta chain sequence, with context. This entry is derived from a study of blood T cell repertoires in COVID-19. Study-wide context: From T cells, B-cell-depleted T cells, or PBMCs came the material, which was cDNA or gDNA.

The CDR3 consists of 11 residues. Germline loops: CDR1 ENHRY, CDR2 SYGVKD. Trimming left V 10 bases short and J 10 bases short, with 11 bases between. Libraries were prepared by immunoSEQ multiplex PCR; TCRdb keeps only in-frame clonotypes and omits some of them. Among tens of thousands of clones listed, about nine tenths were seen once. The chain couples TRBV10-3 to TRBJ1-6; D remains ambiguous. Sequencing was carried out using peripheral blood. This receptor was taken from a woman aged 80 or over with COVID-19, enrolled during active disease. This chain's CDR3 is CATGSSSPLHF. The CDR3 DNA reads as TGTGCCACCGGCAGTAGCTCACCCCTCCACTTT.